These 30 T cell receptor beta chains were all obtained from the same sample, sequenced in a study of T-cell memory formation after mild COVID-19. TCRdb reanalysed the 5' RACE reads using MiXCR and keeps one entry per CDR3 protein. This table has about 360,000 distinct CDR3 sequences, 13% to 15% appearing once. Sequenced sample: PBMCs or a T cell subset sorted from them (not recorded which). The receptors stem from a man between 18 and 29 years old who had mild COVID-19 (a few samples of this study predate the infection). Cell type and time point are not known.

This clonotype was seen a handful of times. This rearrangement joins TRBV6-2 or TRBV6-3 to TRBJ2-3, with D perhaps TRBD1 (5 bases). V was clipped by 7 bases and J by 2 bases, with 13 bases between them. CDR3 length equals 14 residues. Germline assignment: CDR1 MNHEY and CDR2 SVGEGT. CDR3 sequence: CASTGHITTDTQYF. The CDR3 DNA is TGTGCCAGCACCGGACATATAACCACAGATACGCAGTATTTT.

This clonotype showed up just a few times. The chain joins TRBV20-1 to TRBJ2-4; D ambiguous. From germline, CDR1 is DFQATT and CDR2 SNEGSKA (reference sequence). Trimming took 7 bases from V and 0 from J, leaving 13 bases between them. This CDR3 is 14 amino acids long. CDR3: CSGKVDKAKNIQYF. The DNA for the CDR3 is TGCAGTGGGAAGGTGGATAAAGCCAAAAACATTCAGTACTTC.

This clonotype was seen a few times. The J gene is TRBJ1-1, the V gene TRBV20-1, with D unresolved. Germline V gene data show CDR1 as DFQATT and CDR2 as SNEGSKA (reference sequence). This CDR3 spans 13 amino acids. Deletions cut 5 bases from V and 4 bases from J, with 14 bases between. In nucleotides, the CDR3 is TGCAGTGCTTACGTCGGGCGGGGCACTGAAGCTTTCTTT. Translating it yields CSAYVGRGTEAFF.

This clonotype has only a few counts. The V call is TRBV5-1, the J call TRBJ1-6; D gene unclear. Per germline, CDR1 SGHRS and CDR2 YFSETQ. This CDR3 has 14 amino acids. V lost 0 bases and J lost 9, with 10 bases in between. The CDR3 protein is CASSLEDIRSPLHF. CDR3 DNA: TGCGCCAGCAGCTTGGAGGATATCCGTTCACCCCTCCACTTT.

This clonotype has more than one count but fewer than ten. Germline is not matched at one junction end, which may reflect a read error. The chain employs TRBV12-3 or TRBV12-4 and TRBJ1-1; D possibly corresponds to TRBD1 (5 bases). CDR3 length equals 14 residues. In DNA, the CDR3 is TGTGCCAGCAGCTTAGGGGCCGTTAGGACGGAAGCTTTCTTT. Translation gives CASSLGAVRTEAFF.

This clonotype was observed many times. This sequence joins TRBV7-9 and TRBJ1-5; D is uncertain. V was trimmed by 2 bases and J by 2 bases, leaving 4 bases between them. The germline CDR1 and CDR2 sequences are SEHNR and FQNEAQ (reference sequence). CDR3 size: 13 residues. CDR3 protein: CASSLSRNQPQHF. The CDR3 coding sequence is TGTGCCAGCAGCTTATCGCGCAATCAGCCCCAGCATTTT.

This clonotype showed up just a few times. The V call is TRBV4-1, the J call TRBJ1-6, with D maybe TRBD1 (5 bases). Germline loops: CDR1 MGHRA, CDR2 YSYEKL. This CDR3 is built from 17 residues. Trimming cost V 6 bases and J 0 bases, with 15 bases left between them. CDR3: CASRLQQAGSYNSPLHF. CDR3 coding DNA: TGCGCCAGCAGGCTACAACAGGCGGGCTCCTATAATTCACCCCTCCACTTT.

This clonotype was found a few times. This chain connects TRBV4-3 to TRBJ2-3; D remains ambiguous. Germline V CDR1 and CDR2: LGHNA, YSLEER. The V gene lost 0 bases and the J gene lost 2 bases, with 12 bases spanning the gap. This CDR3 contains 16 residues. The CDR3 loop reads CASSQDLVGYTDTQYF. CDR3 DNA: TGCGCCAGCAGCCAAGATTTGGTAGGGTACACAGATACGCAGTATTTT.

The V call is TRBV5-1, the J call TRBJ1-2; 10 bases fit TRBD1. This CDR3 has 17 residues. Trimming at V came to 8 bases and at J to 0 bases, leaving 13 bases not matched to a gene. Germline V CDR1 and CDR2: SGHRS, YFSETQ. CDR3 bases: TGCGCCAGTAGAGGGGCGACAGGGGGCCATACTAACTATGGCTACACCTTC. It yields the protein CASRGATGGHTNYGYTF.

This clonotype occurred a few times. The V and J genes are TRBV7-2 and TRBJ2-3; D is perhaps TRBD2 (6 bases). The CDR3 is 12 residues long. The germline CDR1 and CDR2 sequences are SGHTA and FQGNSA. The V end lost 1 base, the J end lost 15 bases, and 14 bases lay between the germline ends. The CDR3 sequence is CASSLEGGEVYF. In nucleotides, the CDR3 is TGTGCCAGCAGCTTAGAGGGCGGGGAGGTCTATTTT.

This clonotype was seen many times. V usage is TRBV29-1 and J usage is TRBJ2-2; unclear D gene. Germline V gives CDR1 SQVTM, CDR2 ANQGSEA. Between the trimmed V and J ends, which lost 5 bases and 6 bases, there was a span of 16 bases. The CDR3 consists of 14 residues. DNA of the CDR3: TGCAGCGTTAGGCCAGAGGCCCTCTCCGGGGAGCTGTTTTTT. Amino acids: CSVRPEALSGELFF.

This clonotype was observed at least ten times. Mismatch with germline at one junction end may stem from a read error. The chain uses TRBV5-1 and TRBJ2-2; 9 nucleotides align to TRBD1. Germline V gene lookup returns CDR1 SGHRS and CDR2 YFSETQ. This CDR3 spans 15 amino acids. The CDR3 coding sequence is TGTGCCAGCAGCTTGGGACAGGGAGGCACCGGGGAGCTGTTTTTT. It codes for CASSLGQGGTGELFF.

The chain uses TRBV4-2 and TRBJ2-1; 7 bases match TRBD1. The trim removed 0 bases at V and 7 bases at J, leaving 6 bases unmatched. CDR1 LGHNA and CDR2 YNFKEQ come from the germline V gene. CDR3 length: 15 residues. In DNA, the CDR3 is TGTGCCAGCAGCCAAGATGAGGGGGCCGTGAATGAGCAGTTCTTC. This gives the protein CASSQDEGAVNEQFF.

This clonotype occurred many times. The chain joins TRBV5-1 to TRBJ2-1, with D perhaps matching TRBD2 (6 bases). Trimming stripped 0 bases from V and 0 bases from J, with 7 bases between. The length of the CDR3 is 15 residues. The germline gives CDR1 SGHRS, CDR2 YFSETQ. The CDR3 sequence: CASSLGGVSYNEQFF. The CDR3 DNA reads TGCGCCAGCAGCTTGGGGGGGGTCTCCTACAATGAGCAGTTCTTC.

The chain carries TRBV13 and TRBJ1-1; tentatively, D is TRBD1 (5 bases). V was pared by 5 bases and J by 10 bases, with 17 bases between. Germline loops: CDR1 PRHDT, CDR2 FYEKMQ (reference sequence). The CDR3 loop spans 13 amino acids. DNA of the CDR3: TGTGCCAGCAGCCCCCCAGGGAGTAAGGCAGCTTTCTTT. Translation gives CASSPPGSKAAFF.

The chain links TRBV5-1 to TRBJ2-7; maybe TRBD2 (6 bases). The CDR3 contains 14 residues. Germline V gene sequence: CDR1 SGHRS, CDR2 YFSETQ. Between the trimmed V and J ends, which lost 5 bases and 6 bases, there was a span of 18 bases. CDR3 DNA: TGCGCCAGCAGGACTCTAGCGATGCAAACCGAGCAGTACTTC. As protein: CASRTLAMQTEQYF.

This clonotype showed up just a few times. The rearrangement links TRBV7-2 to TRBJ2-5, with 7 bases identical to TRBD2. The CDR3 consists of 14 residues. V dropped 4 bases and J dropped 3; count of bases not matched to a gene: 5. CDR1 is SGHTA, CDR2 FQGNSA, per germline. The CDR3 reads CASSSSGSKETQYF. The CDR3 nucleotides are TGTGCCAGCAGCTCTAGCGGATCCAAAGAGACCCAGTACTTC.

This clonotype was seen a few times. The chain joins TRBV4-3 to TRBJ2-2; D unresolved. V lost 1 base and J lost 5, with 5 bases in between. The CDR3 is 13 amino acids. CDR1 and CDR2 from the germline V gene are LGHNA and YSLEER. CDR3: CASSQAGTGELFF. The CDR3 coding sequence is TGCGCCAGCAGCCAAGCAGGAACCGGGGAGCTGTTTTTT.

This chain connects TRBV18 to TRBJ2-7, with 7 bases lining up with TRBD1. The CDR3 extends over 15 amino acids. With 4 bases clipped from V and 3 bases from J, the junction kept 9 bases outside the gene matches. Germline CDR1 and CDR2: KGHSH and LQKENI. CDR3 sequence reads: CASSREPGQNYEQYF. The DNA for the CDR3 is TGTGCCAGCTCACGAGAACCGGGACAGAACTACGAGCAGTACTTC.

This clonotype was counted only a few times. This chain joins TRBV20-1 and TRBJ2-2; 10 bases map to TRBD2. Trimming at V came to 5 bases and at J to 4 bases, leaving 10 bases not matched to a gene. The CDR3 length is 16 residues. The germline gives CDR1 DFQATT, CDR2 SNEGSKA (reference sequence). CDR3: CSAGPIVAGGTGELFF. CDR3 coding DNA: TGCAGTGCTGGCCCTATAGTAGCGGGGGGCACCGGGGAGCTGTTTTTT.

This clonotype appeared a few times. The gene calls are TRBV7-2 and TRBJ2-7; 12 bases are a match to TRBD2. The CDR3 runs to 16 residues. Germline CDR1 SGHTA, CDR2 FQGNSA. The junction had 9 bases not matched to a gene; V was cut back by 5 bases and J by 4 bases. The chain's CDR3 is CASSITSGGLLYEQYF. The CDR3 DNA is TGTGCCAGCAGCATCACTAGCGGGGGGCTACTATACGAGCAGTACTTC.

The V and J genes are TRBV5-6 and TRBJ2-3; tentatively, D is TRBD2 (6 bases). V lost 3 bases, J lost 3 bases, and 11 bases lay in between. The CDR3 extends over 14 amino acids. Germline V lookup: CDR1 SGHDT, CDR2 YYEEEE. CDR3 residues: CASSSGEKTDTQYF. In DNA form, the CDR3 reads TGTGCCAGCAGCTCGGGGGAGAAGACAGATACGCAGTATTTT. The full variable domain, with the rest looked up from reference TRBV5-6 and TRBJ2-3, is DAGVTQSPTHLIKTRGQQVTLRCSPKSGHDTVSWYQQALGQGPQFIFQYYEEEERQRGNFPDRFSGHQFPNYSSELNVNALLLGDSALYLCASSSGEKTDTQYFGPGTRLTVL.

This clonotype has only a few counts. At one end, the junction sequence differs from germline, possibly due to a read error. The chain combines TRBV19 with TRBJ2-7; 9 nucleotides match TRBD2. CDR1 and CDR2 from the germline V gene are LNHDA and SQIVND (reference sequence). There are 15 residues in the CDR3. The CDR3 loop reads CASGGNLAGSSEQYF. Written as DNA, the CDR3 is TGTGCCAGTGGGGGAAATCTAGCGGGGTCCTCCGAGCAGTACTTC.

At least ten counts were recorded for this clonotype. The chain employs TRBV5-1 and TRBJ2-1, with 9 nucleotides matching TRBD2. The CDR3 has 15 residues. Germline trimming cut 5 bases from V and 1 base from J; bases unmatched to any gene: 4. Germline V gene lookup returns CDR1 SGHRS and CDR2 YFSETQ. The CDR3 DNA follows: TGCGCCAGCAGGTGGACTAGCGAATCCTACAATGAGCAGTTCTTC. Amino acid sequence: CASRWTSESYNEQFF.

This clonotype has a handful of counts. This chain links TRBV7-9 with TRBJ2-3; D perhaps matches TRBD2 (5 bases). In germline, CDR1 is SEHNR, CDR2 FQNEAQ (reference sequence). This CDR3 region has 13 residues. The V end lost 8 bases, the J end lost 6 bases, and 15 bases lay between the germline ends. The CDR3 DNA reads TGTGCCAGCGGCACTAGTATGGGGGATACGCAGTATTTT. Translating it yields CASGTSMGDTQYF.

This clonotype was seen repeatedly, ten times or more. The CDR3 DNA sequence: TGTGCCAGCAGCTTGTCGGAGACCCAGTACTTC. Protein sequence: CASSLSETQYF. The rearrangement links TRBV5-6 to TRBJ2-5; no clear D gene. CDR3 size: 11 residues. The germline CDR1 and CDR2 sequences are SGHDT and YYEEEE. The V and J ends lost 1 base and 5 bases respectively, with 3 bases between them.

V and J are TRBV6-2 or TRBV6-3 and TRBJ1-1; D uncertain. The germline gives CDR1 MNHEY, CDR2 SVGEGT. Trimming shortened V by 6 bases and J by 4 bases, and 6 bases separated the two germline ends. The CDR3 length is 11 residues. The CDR3 coding sequence is TGTGCCAGCAGGACCGGCACTGAAGCTTTCTTT. It specifies CASRTGTEAFF.

This clonotype was observed many times. The V gene is TRBV13, the J gene TRBJ2-5; D gene ambiguous. From germline, CDR1 is PRHDT and CDR2 FYEKMQ (reference sequence). The CDR3 covers 15 residues. The ends were cut back, 5 bases at V and 4 bases at J, with 17 bases in the middle. This chain's CDR3 is CASSPRAFVGETQYF. For the CDR3, the DNA is TGTGCCAGCAGCCCCCGGGCCTTCGTTGGAGAGACCCAGTACTTC.

This clonotype was observed a few times. V and J are TRBV11-3 and TRBJ1-3, with D unresolved. The CDR3 has 16 amino acids. From germline, CDR1 is SGHNT and CDR2 YENEEA. V was shortened by 1 base and J by 0 bases, with 10 bases between the two germline ends. CDR3 sequence (DNA): TGTGCCAGCAGCTTAGGACCGCCAGACTCTGGAAACACCATATATTTT. Amino acid sequence: CASSLGPPDSGNTIYF.

This chain links TRBV5-1 with TRBJ2-5, with a possible D match to TRBD1 (6 bases). V was clipped by 7 bases and J by 5 bases, with 18 bases between them. The CDR3 covers 14 residues. The V gene's germline CDR1 is SGHRS and CDR2 YFSETQ. The chain's CDR3 is CASGGGWTGETQYF. CDR3 DNA sequence: TGCGCCAGCGGGGGCGGGTGGACCGGGGAGACCCAGTACTTC.